This is a list of T cell receptor beta chains from one sample in a study of T cell responses to AZD1222 COVID-19 vaccine. Sequenced by immunoSEQ multiplex PCR; TCRdb stores in-frame clones only, minus some. The sample holds 140,000 to 150,000 clones; 75% to 95% are singletons and the top ten take 2.5% to 3%. This specimen was peripheral blood, taken on day 0 of MenACWY control vaccination. These receptors originate from an adult in good health. CDR3s include the opening cysteine and the closing phenylalanine or tryptophan. A D gene is named only where the DNA matches it firmly. The size field is filled for only some rows; it gives once, few, many or a size class.

d_gene	v_gene	j_gene	abundance	CDR3aa	CDR3nt
.	TRBV11-1	TRBJ1-2	.	CASSPHRNQGNYGYTF	TGTGCCAGCAGCCCGCACCGGAACCAAGGGAACTATGGCTACACCTTC
TRBD1	TRBV3-1/TRBV3-2	TRBJ2-7	.	CASSRDRGHEQYF	TGTGCCAGCAGCCGGGACAGGGGCCACGAGCAGTACTTC
TRBD1	TRBV10-1	TRBJ1-2	.	CASKDRVGYGYTF	TGCGCCAGCAAAGACAGGGTAGGCTATGGCTACACCTTC
.	TRBV7-9	TRBJ1-5	.	CASSLGGRVVDQPQHF	TGTGCCAGCAGCTTAGGTGGCAGGGTCGTTGATCAGCCCCAGCATTTT
TRBD1	TRBV6-5	TRBJ1-1	.	CASTRGQNTEAFF	TGTGCCAGCACGAGGGGGCAGAACACTGAAGCTTTCTTT
TRBD1	TRBV27	TRBJ2-7	.	CASRSDRGLSYEQYF	TGTGCCAGCAGATCGGACAGGGGCCTCTCCTACGAGCAGTACTTC
.	TRBV12-3/TRBV12-4	TRBJ1-2	.	CASRALYGYTF	TGTGCCAGCAGGGCGTTATATGGCTACACCTTC
.	TRBV28	TRBJ2-7	.	CATLLFPEQYF	TGTGCCACCCTTCTGTTCCCCGAGCAGTACTTC
.	TRBV28	TRBJ2-7	.	CASSYTGTSYEQYF	TGTGCCAGCAGTTATACCGGGACATCCTACGAGCAGTACTTC
.	TRBV7-2	TRBJ2-7	few	CASSPGTVPYEQYF	TGTGCCAGCAGCCCAGGGACGGTCCCCTACGAGCAGTACTTC
TRBD1	TRBV24-1	TRBJ1-2	.	CATSDLPRGGGGNYGYTF	TGTGCCACCAGTGATTTGCCCCGAGGGGGCGGCGGAAACTATGGCTACACCTTC
.	TRBV10-2	TRBJ2-7	.	CATAPLTVYEQYF	TGCGCCACCGCGCCCTTGACAGTTTACGAGCAGTACTTC
.	TRBV28	TRBJ1-2	.	CASSSPGRYTF	TGTGCCAGCAGTTCACCCGGCCGCTACACCTTC
.	TRBV25-1	TRBJ1-1	once	CASSVQGWSRAFF	TGTGCCAGCAGTGTACAGGGATGGTCGCGGGCTTTCTTT
.	TRBV30	TRBJ1-2	few	CAWSTGFSYGYTF	TGTGCCTGGTCTACAGGGTTCAGCTATGGCTACACCTTC
.	TRBV10-2	TRBJ1-2	.	CASRPMGGALFDGYTF	TGCGCCAGCAGGCCCATGGGGGGCGCGTTGTTTGATGGCTACACCTTC
TRBD1	TRBV18	TRBJ1-6	.	CASSPGPGGPRDRGNSPLHF	TGTGCCAGCTCACCCGGACCAGGGGGACCCAGAGACAGGGGGAATTCACCCCTCCACTTT
.	TRBV6-4	TRBJ1-6	few	CASSAGDWGSPLHF	TGTGCCAGCAGTGCGGGGGATTGGGGGTCACCCCTCCACTTT
.	TRBV25-1	TRBJ2-5	.	CASSEFGETQYF	TGTGCCAGCAGTGAATTTGGGGAGACCCAGTACTTC
TRBD1	TRBV24-1	TRBJ2-3	.	CATSDPGQGRADTQYF	TGTGCCACCAGTGATCCCGGACAGGGGAGGGCAGATACGCAGTATTTT
.	TRBV2	TRBJ1-2	.	CASSRQEGSYGYTF	TGTGCCAGCAGTCGGCAGGAAGGGAGCTATGGCTACACCTTC
TRBD1	TRBV15	TRBJ2-2	.	CATSRDPLTPGQGQELFF	TGTGCCACCAGCAGAGACCCTCTAACTCCCGGACAGGGACAAGAGCTGTTTTTT
TRBD1	TRBV20-1	TRBJ1-6	.	CSASRQGASQSPLHF	TGCAGTGCTAGTAGACAGGGGGCATCGCAATCACCCCTCCACTTT
TRBD1	TRBV24-1	TRBJ2-2	.	CATSDLRGQGASGGELFF	TGTGCCACCAGTGATTTGAGGGGACAGGGGGCGTCGGGCGGGGAGCTGTTTTTT
TRBD1	TRBV4-1	TRBJ1-2	.	CASSPERTGRVYGYTF	TGCGCCAGCAGCCCGGAAAGGACAGGCCGCGTCTATGGCTACACCTTC
.	TRBV27	TRBJ2-5	.	CASSLEGPGEETQYF	TGTGCCAGCAGTTTGGAGGGACCAGGAGAAGAGACCCAGTACTTC
.	TRBV5-4	TRBJ2-3	.	CASSLAAGVNTDTQYF	TGTGCCAGCAGCTTGGCCGCCGGGGTAAACACAGATACGCAGTATTTT
TRBD2	TRBV10-3	TRBJ2-1	.	CAIRGTELAGVQFF	TGTGCCATCAGAGGCACGGAACTAGCGGGAGTTCAGTTCTTC
.	TRBV3-1/TRBV3-2	TRBJ2-5	.	CASSQEIGAGKRETQYF	TGTGCCAGCAGCCAAGAAATAGGGGCAGGGAAAAGGGAGACCCAGTACTTC
TRBD1	TRBV7-9	TRBJ1-2	.	CASNRGQGEDGYTF	TGTGCCAGTAACCGAGGACAGGGCGAGGATGGCTACACCTTC
TRBD2	TRBV11-2	TRBJ2-7	.	CASSWTSGGARNEQYF	TGTGCCAGCAGCTGGACTAGCGGGGGGGCCAGGAACGAGCAGTACTTC
.	TRBV7-2	TRBJ2-7	.	CASSQGGGRAYEQYF	TGTGCCAGCAGCCAGGGTGGGGGCAGGGCCTACGAGCAGTACTTC
.	TRBV5-1	TRBJ1-6	.	CASSLTDNNSPLHF	TGCGCCAGCAGCTTAACAGATAATAATTCACCCCTCCACTTT
.	TRBV10-3	TRBJ2-7	.	CAIRSNRNPTSEQYF	TGTGCCATTCGATCTAACCGAAATCCTACGTCCGAGCAGTACTTC
.	TRBV5-1	TRBJ1-1	.	CASSDPGLKGMNTEAFF	TGCGCCAGCAGCGACCCCGGGCTGAAAGGCATGAACACTGAAGCTTTCTTT
.	TRBV30	TRBJ1-5	.	CAWSTLDRFSNQPQHF	TGTGCCTGGAGTACCCTCGACAGGTTTAGCAATCAGCCCCAGCATTTT
.	TRBV7-9	TRBJ2-7	.	CASSPPSEHEQYF	TGTGCCAGCAGCCCACCTAGCGAACACGAGCAGTACTTC
TRBD1	TRBV9	TRBJ1-5	.	CASSEGQGAFQPQHF	TGTGCCAGCAGTGAGGGACAGGGGGCGTTTCAGCCCCAGCATTTT
TRBD2	TRBV5-6	TRBJ2-1	once	CASSVGGLLYNEQFF	TGTGCCAGCAGCGTCGGGGGACTACTATACAATGAGCAGTTCTTC
TRBD1	TRBV28	TRBJ2-7	.	CASRTGPSYEQYF	TGTGCCAGCAGGACAGGGCCTTCCTACGAGCAGTACTTC
TRBD1	TRBV5-1	TRBJ1-5	.	CASRTGTDSNQPQHF	TGCGCCAGCAGGACCGGGACAGATAGCAATCAGCCCCAGCATTTT
.	TRBV2	TRBJ2-1	.	CASSFLRPADFNEQFF	TGTGCCAGCAGCTTTTTACGGCCCGCTGACTTCAATGAGCAGTTCTTC
TRBD1	TRBV12-5	TRBJ1-5	.	CASGLVNRGGQPQHF	TGTGCTAGTGGTTTGGTTAACAGGGGAGGTCAGCCCCAGCATTTT
TRBD1	TRBV9	TRBJ2-3	.	CASNKQGSSTDTQYF	TGTGCCAGCAACAAACAGGGGTCGAGCACAGATACGCAGTATTTT
.	TRBV14	TRBJ1-2	.	CASSLWSTANYGYTF	TGTGCCAGCAGCCTATGGTCCACAGCTAACTATGGCTACACCTTC